This TCR beta chain was identified during a study of T cell responses to AZD1222 COVID-19 vaccine (dated by TCRdb to about 2021). General notes on the study: A total of more than 230 trial participants underwent TCR sequencing, of whom nearly 210 had received two doses of AZD1222 and some 25 had received two doses of the MenACWY control vaccine. Trial participants were enrolled into age subgroups of 18-55, 56-69 and 70-plus years, which contained approximately 150, 28 and 58 TCR-sequenced participants, respectively.

Results the study describes overall, beyond this receptor: In the small 56-69-year group, the increase in depth fell short of significance, most likely because of low power. Most participants were white British and females outnumbered males, and the authors suggested that clonal diversity may have been underestimated. Conclusions about previously exposed vaccinees are limited, since just a handful of AZD1222 recipients were seropositive for SARS-CoV-2 at baseline. Spike-specific TCR breadth and depth rose significantly after two AZD1222 doses compared with day 0 and with MenACWY recipients. Vaccine-associated CD4 TCRs spanned the whole spike protein, with dominant responses in regions 160-218 and 743-854. Reportedly, close to half of the unique spike-specific TCRs recognized epitopes lying outside the regions that are mutated in the B.1.351 and B.1.1.7 variants. No day 14 peak-response samples were available, so repertoires were characterized only after the peak T cell response.

CDR1 and CDR2, looked up from the germline V gene, are LGHNA and YSLEER. Inclusive of the bounding cysteine and phenylalanine, the CDR3 is 17 residues long. Only the CDR3 part of the read is kept: 51 bases, read in frame from the first base. V gives up 0 bases and J gives up 3 bases, and the segment between their germline ends measures 15 bases. The CDR3 regions of human TCRbeta chains were analyzed by immunosequencing. From the authors' description of their analysis: TCRs in the repertoires were matched against a reference library of SARS-CoV-2-specific TCRs that had been generated with the MIRA antigen-specificity platform. Breadth was defined as the fraction of unique TCRs that were SARS-CoV-2-associated, and depth was defined as the fraction of total T cells that were SARS-CoV-2-associated. Each spike-specific TCR was assigned to its reactive spike region and to a CD4 or CD8 class using the MIRA data. Log10-transformed breadth and depth values were compared by one-way ANOVA with Sidak's multiple comparisons tests. TCRdb stores this immuneACCESS table with in-frame sequences only. Part of the clones is absent; in the studies checked, under half of the shortfall reflects unresolved V genes, and no reason is known for the rest. V and J calls and clone size come straight from that table; D and trimming were deduced from the DNA. The sample has 150,000 to 200,000 clones on record, 92% of them singletons. The ten biggest clones cover 1.3% of the sample.

On this clone itself: Its target antigen remains unknown. Base quality data are lacking; no much larger clone is found one base away.

The time point label, as the study defines it: about 28 days (+/-7) after the second vaccine dose. AZD1222 recipients with second doses at about 4 weeks or about 12 weeks were pooled, because spike-specific TCR depth and breadth did not differ between schedules. Vaccinee samples were obtained from the UK trials COV001 and COV002, which included a single-blind randomized controlled phase 2/3 trial of AZD1222 (ChAdOx1 nCoV-19) in healthy adults. For TCRbeta chain sequencing, PBMC samples were collected from trial participants at day 0 and at day 28 after the second dose. The V gene is TRBV4-3 and the J gene is TRBJ2-1; the D region is possibly TRBD1 or TRBD2, each matching across 5 bases. The sample in question was peripheral blood, obtained 28 days after the second AZD1222 dose. This sequence originates from an adult who received the AZD1222 COVID-19 vaccine. The sequence in DNA is TGCGCCAGCAGCCAAGAAAGGTGGGACCCCAACTACAATGAGCAGTTCTTC. It codes for CASSQERWDPNYNEQFF.